These 3 T cell receptor beta chains were all obtained from the same sample, sequenced in a study of blood T cell repertoires in COVID-19. Here immunoSEQ multiplex PCR was the method, and the copy in TCRdb shows in-frame clones only, minus some. The sample shows tens of thousands of clones, 70% to 80% of them seen only once. The sequencing input was peripheral blood. The receptors here all came from a man between 65 and 85 years old with COVID-19, enrolled during active disease.

V gene TRBV18 combines with J gene TRBJ1-1; D remains unclear. The CDR3 is 12 amino acids. V was clipped by 4 bases and J by 2 bases, with 5 bases between them. CDR1 KGHSH and CDR2 LQKENI come from the germline V gene. This CDR3 reads CASSLSNTEAFF. As DNA, the CDR3 is TGTGCCAGCTCACTATCCAACACTGAAGCTTTCTTT.

The chain has TRBV25-1 and TRBJ2-7, with TRBD1 identical over 7 bases. Germline assignment: CDR1 MGHDK and CDR2 SYGVNS. The CDR3 has 15 residues. V gave up 4 bases and J gave up 0 bases; unmatched junction bases: 6. In nucleotides, the CDR3 is TGTGCCAGCAGTGCCCAGGGGGTATTCTCCTACGAGCAGTACTTC. Amino acids: CASSAQGVFSYEQYF.

V usage is TRBV7-8 and J usage is TRBJ2-1; D possibly corresponds to TRBD2 (5 bases). With 1 base removed from V and 4 bases from J, the gap between germline ends came to 14 bases. Per the germline V gene, CDR1 is SGHVS and CDR2 is FQNEAQ. CDR3 length equals 16 residues. The CDR3, as DNA: TGTGCCAGCAGCTTAGGAGGGAAGCGGCCGTACAATGAGCAGTTCTTC. It yields the protein CASSLGGKRPYNEQFF.